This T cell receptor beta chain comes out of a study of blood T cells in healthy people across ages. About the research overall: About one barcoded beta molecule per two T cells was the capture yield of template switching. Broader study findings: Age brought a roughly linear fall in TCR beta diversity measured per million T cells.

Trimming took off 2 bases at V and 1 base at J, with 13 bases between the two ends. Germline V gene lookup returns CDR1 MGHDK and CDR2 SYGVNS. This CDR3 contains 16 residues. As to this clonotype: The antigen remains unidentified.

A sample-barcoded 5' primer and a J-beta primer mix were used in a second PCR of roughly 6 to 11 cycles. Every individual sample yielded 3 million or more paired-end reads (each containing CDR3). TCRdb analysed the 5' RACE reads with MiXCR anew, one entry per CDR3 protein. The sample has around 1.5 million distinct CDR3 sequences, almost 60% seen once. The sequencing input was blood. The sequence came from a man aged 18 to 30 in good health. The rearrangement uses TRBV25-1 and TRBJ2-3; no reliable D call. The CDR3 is CASSEVKGSRTDTQYF. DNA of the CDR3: TGTGCCAGCAGTGAAGTCAAGGGCAGTCGCACAGATACGCAGTATTTT. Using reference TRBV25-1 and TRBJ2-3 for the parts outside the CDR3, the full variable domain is EADIYQTPRYLVIGTGKKITLECSQTMGHDKMYWYQQDPGMELHLIHYSYGVNSTEKGDLSSESTVSRIRTEHFPLTLESARPSHTSQYLCASSEVKGSRTDTQYFGPGTRLTVL.